Presented here are 15 T cell receptor beta chains from one specimen sequenced in a study of blood T cell repertoires in COVID-19. TCRdb's table, derived via immunoSEQ multiplex PCR, lists solely in-frame clones and lacks some. The table has about 40,000 clones, over 70% seen once. The specimen sequenced was peripheral blood. The receptors derive from a human donor in a cohort sampled during active COVID-19.

This clone was detected only a few times. The chain employs TRBV5-4 and TRBJ2-7; no definite D call. This CDR3 region has 13 residues. The ends were cut back, 1 base at V and 1 base at J, with 6 bases in the middle. The germline V gene encodes CDR1 SGHNT and CDR2 YYREEE (reference sequence). Written as DNA, the CDR3 is TGTGCCAGCAGCTTGTACGGTTCCTACGAGCAGTACTTC. This codes for CASSLYGSYEQYF. Complete variable domain (other parts from reference TRBV5-4 and TRBJ2-7): ETGVTQSPTHLIKTRGQQVTLRCSSQSGHNTVSWYQQALGQGPQFIFQYYREEENGRGNFPPRFSGLQFPNYSSELNVNALELDDSALYLCASSLYGSYEQYFGPGTRLTVT.

This clone was seen only a few times. The chain uses TRBV5-8 and TRBJ2-5; 9 positions match TRBD1. V dropped 0 bases and J dropped 7; count of bases not matched to a gene: 4. Germline CDR1 reads SGHTS; CDR2 reads YDEGEE. The CDR3 spans 14 residues. In DNA form, the CDR3 reads TGTGCCAGCAGCTTGGGGACAGGGGAGAGGACCCAGTACTTC. Translation: CASSLGTGERTQYF.

The V call is TRBV19, the J call TRBJ2-3; 8 bases align to TRBD1. V trimming: 2 bases; J trimming: 4 bases; junction bases outside the gene matches: 11. Germline CDR1 LNHDA, CDR2 SQIVND (reference sequence). The CDR3 length is 17 residues. The CDR3 bases are TGTGCCAGTAGTATACCCCTGGGCAGGGGGCCCCCAGATACGCAGTATTTT. Encoded protein: CASSIPLGRGPPDTQYF.

The J gene is TRBJ1-5, the V gene TRBV6-5, with 7 bases lining up with TRBD1. CDR3 length: 14 residues. V lost 7 bases and J lost 6; bases outside the gene matches: 9. Germline CDR1 is MNHEY and CDR2 is SVGAGI. CDR3 in DNA: TGTGCCAGCACCCAGTACAGGGGAGGTCAGCCCCAGCATTTT. It specifies CASTQYRGGQPQHF.

The chain recombines TRBV7-9 with TRBJ1-2; D gene ambiguous. This CDR3 has 16 residues. The ends were cut back, 4 bases at V and 5 bases at J, with 20 bases in the middle. Germline lookup yields CDR1 SEHNR and CDR2 FQNEAQ (reference sequence). The CDR3 region is CASSSYLSRDVYGYTF. CDR3 sequence (DNA): TGTGCCAGCAGCTCCTACCTATCCCGGGATGTTTATGGCTACACCTTC.

This sequence joins TRBV5-1 and TRBJ1-4; 9 bases are a match to TRBD1. The germline gives CDR1 SGHRS, CDR2 YFSETQ. CDR3 size: 16 residues. The V and J ends lost 2 bases and 8 bases, in that order; junction bases with no gene match: 10. The CDR3 reads CASSFFPTGGEEKLFF. Written as DNA, the CDR3 is TGCGCCAGCAGCTTTTTCCCGACAGGGGGTGAGGAAAAACTGTTTTTT.

This clone is a singleton in its sample. The V and J genes are TRBV7-2 and TRBJ1-1, with 10 bases identical to TRBD1. CDR1 and CDR2 (germline): SGHTA, FQGNSA. CDR3 size: 15 residues. Trimming removed 5 bases from V and 5 bases from J; junction bases left unmatched: 8. CDR3 loop: CASSLDRGRSTEAFF. The DNA for the CDR3 is TGTGCCAGCAGCCTTGACAGGGGGCGCTCTACTGAAGCTTTCTTT.

Concerning this clone itself: This sample includes further DNA sequences coding for the same CDR3. The V gene is TRBV27, the J gene TRBJ2-3; the D gene is possibly TRBD2 (9 bases). The CDR3 loop spans 18 amino acids. V was trimmed by 6 bases and J by 11 bases, leaving 33 bases between them. Germline V CDR1 and CDR2: MNHEY, SMNVEV (reference sequence). The CDR3 sequence is CASRPGGWPGLASEKQYF. The DNA for the CDR3 is TGTGCCAGCAGGCCAGGGGGCTGGCCGGGACTAGCATCTGAAAAGCAGTATTTT.

Only a few counts were recorded for this clone. The chain links TRBV18 to TRBJ1-3; 11 bases align to TRBD1. V was pared by 3 bases and J by 4 bases, with 8 bases of the junction left unmatched. The CDR3 totals 17 residues. The germline gives CDR1 KGHSH, CDR2 LQKENI. For the CDR3, the DNA is TGTGCCAGCTCACCGCTCGGACAGGGGGCGAAAGGAAACACCATATATTTT. It encodes CASSPLGQGAKGNTIYF.

This clone was detected only once. The chain couples TRBV19 to TRBJ2-7; D remains unclear. Trimming shortened V by 7 bases and J by 1 base, and 14 bases separated the two germline ends. CDR1 and CDR2 from the germline V gene are LNHDA and SQIVND (reference sequence). The CDR3 covers 14 residues. CDR3 DNA sequence: TGTGCCAGTAAAGCGCCTACGCCATCCTACGAGCAGTACTTC. Translated: CASKAPTPSYEQYF.

This chain links TRBV28 with TRBJ1-5; D possibly corresponds to TRBD1 (6 bases). V shed 2 bases and J shed 12 bases, with 17 bases lying between them. Germline V CDR1 and CDR2: MDHEN, SYDVKM. The CDR3 runs to 14 residues. CDR3 protein: CASSLQGPAGDQHF. The CDR3 nucleotides read TGTGCCAGCAGTTTACAGGGGCCCGCTGGGGACCAGCATTTT.

The rearrangement links TRBV3-1 (or the pseudogene TRBV3-2) to TRBJ1-4; D is unresolved. V was shortened by 1 base and J by 10 bases, with 16 bases between the two germline ends. The CDR3 runs 15 residues. Germline CDR1 LGHDT, CDR2 YNNKEL (reference sequence). The CDR3, as DNA: TGTGCCAGCAGCCAAGCGGGAGTTCCGTCGCTAAAACTGTTTTTT. Protein product: CASSQAGVPSLKLFF.

The genes are TRBV23-1 and TRBJ2-7, with TRBD2 matching 10 bases. TRBV23-1 is an ORF; its function is uncertain. The CDR3 contains 16 residues. V dropped 6 bases and J dropped 2; count of bases not matched to a gene: 10. The CDR3 DNA reads as TGCGCCAGCAGCCCTTGGGAGCGGGAGGGCCCCTACGAGCAGTACTTC. This encodes CASSPWEREGPYEQYF.

This clone was detected only once. The V and J genes are TRBV2 and TRBJ2-6; D is perhaps TRBD2 (6 bases). This CDR3 is 18 amino acids long. Germline CDR1 SNHLY, CDR2 FYNNEI. V lost 11 bases and J 1 base, leaving 24 bases between the germline ends. The CDR3 DNA sequence: TGTGCCCAGCAGATGGCGGGACGGTTTTCATCTGGGGCCAACGTCCTGACTTTC. Translated: CAQQMAGRFSSGANVLTF.

A single count supports this clone. This chain joins TRBV6-1 and TRBJ2-2; D is unclear. CDR1 MNHNS and CDR2 SASEGT come from the germline V gene. The CDR3 has 16 amino acids. V dropped 4 bases and J dropped 1 base, with 13 bases sitting between them. CDR3 nucleotide sequence: TGTGCCAGCAGTGGTTACGAGTCCATGAACACCGGGGAGCTGTTTTTT. Protein sequence: CASSGYESMNTGELFF.